This entry features one T cell receptor beta chain sequence. Its target is unknown. Clones were sequenced by immunoSEQ multiplex PCR, and TCRdb holds only the in-frame ones, with some missing. The data hold tens of thousands of clones, with 75% to 90% observed a single time. The record originates from a study of T cell responses to AZD1222 COVID-19 vaccine. Points from the study as a whole: A reported finding is that nearly half of spike-specific TCRs target unmutated variant regions. Spike-specific TCR breadth rose after two AZD1222 doses, and depth rose as well. A mostly white British donor set with more females was recruited, and clonal diversity was possibly underestimated.

The sequence was collected from an adult in good health. The sample in question was peripheral blood, obtained on day 0 of AZD1222 vaccination.

This CDR3 reads CASSKAGGPENTGELFF. The DNA for the CDR3 is TGTGCCAGCAGCAAAGCAGGGGGCCCAGAGAACACCGGGGAGCTGTTTTTT. The genes are TRBV21-1 and TRBJ2-2; TRBD1 is the table's D call and was not checked against the DNA. TRBV21-1 is assigned pseudogene status. The CDR3 is made up of 17 amino acids.